The T cell receptor beta chain described here comes from a study of shared clonotypes between healthy human individuals. Generated by immunoSEQ multiplex PCR, the TCRdb table keeps only in-frame clones and is missing some. There are around 2,100,000 clones in the sample; approximately 95% occur only once, and under 1.5% lies in the top ten. This CDR3 comprises 13 residues. Germline CDR1 and CDR2: MDHEN and SYDVKM. The ends were cut back, 4 bases at V and 2 bases at J, with 9 bases in the middle. Points on this clone: Its antigen is unknown.

Findings and caveats of the study: What naive subsets generally showed was a larger estimated richness than memory subsets showed. How much donors shared clonotypes was expected to be affected by sequencing depth. Only blood was sampled; tissue repertoires likely differ.

The naive CD8 population came from CD45RO-negative cells selected for CCR7, without terminally differentiated effector memory CD45RA+ cells. J is TRBJ2-7 and V is TRBV28, with D unresolved. Material: naive CD8+ T cells sorted from blood. This clonotype originated in a man younger than 35 in good health. The CDR3 here is CASSSMRAYEQYF. CDR3 sequence (DNA): TGTGCCAGCAGTTCGATGCGCGCCTACGAGCAGTACTTC.